This passage covers 10 T cell receptor beta chains from one sample sequenced in a study of cytomegalovirus exposure and HLA in healthy donors. The PCR used 60 Vbeta and 13 Jbeta primers. Produced via immunoSEQ multiplex PCR; TCRdb's table is partial and in-frame only. Among 130,000 or so clones listed, 75% to 85% were seen once. Material for sequencing was PBMCs. The receptors stem from a woman aged 18-29 years in good health and CMV-seropositive.

J is TRBJ2-7 and V is TRBV28, with D unresolved. CDR3 length: 14 residues. Per the germline V gene, CDR1 is MDHEN and CDR2 is SYDVKM. V was clipped by 6 bases and J by 2 bases, with 14 bases between them. The CDR3 spells CASRLRGLAYEQYF. CDR3 DNA: TGTGCCAGCAGACTCAGAGGATTGGCCTACGAGCAGTACTTC. Based on the CDR3 plus reference TRBV28 and TRBJ2-7, the full variable domain is DVKVTQSSRYLVKRTGEKVFLECVQDMDHENMFWYRQDPGLGLRLIYFSYDVKMKEKGDIPEGYSVSREKKERFSLILESASTNQTSMYLCASRLRGLAYEQYFGPGTRLTVT.

This chain joins TRBV7-8 and TRBJ1-5; 7 bases align to TRBD1. The V and J ends lost 0 bases and 3 bases, in that order; junction bases with no gene match: 5. Germline V gene data show CDR1 as SGHVS and CDR2 as FQNEAQ. CDR3 length: 16 amino acids. CDR3: CASSLAMTGLNQPQHF. CDR3 bases: TGTGCCAGCAGCTTAGCCATGACAGGGCTCAATCAGCCCCAGCATTTT.

The genes are TRBV6-1 and TRBJ2-7, with TRBD2 identical over 7 bases. The CDR3 is made up of 14 amino acids. Germline V gene lookup returns CDR1 MNHNS and CDR2 SASEGT. J was trimmed by 1 base and V by 8 bases; bases with no gene match: 8. This chain's CDR3 is CASQGASGSYEQYF. The CDR3 nucleotides read TGTGCCAGCCAAGGGGCTAGCGGATCCTACGAGCAGTACTTC.

This clone has only a few counts. The CDR3 reads CASSHRGGEKLFF. The DNA of the CDR3 is TGTGCCAGCAGTCACAGGGGGGGGGAAAAACTGTTTTTT. The chain is built from TRBV25-1 and TRBJ1-4; 8 nucleotides match TRBD1. Germline CDR1 is MGHDK and CDR2 is SYGVNS. V was pared by 5 bases and J by 8 bases, with 4 bases of the junction left unmatched. The CDR3 totals 13 residues. The variable domain in full, with the rest retrieved from reference TRBV25-1 and TRBJ1-4, is EADIYQTPRYLVIGTGKKITLECSQTMGHDKMYWYQQDPGMELHLIHYSYGVNSTEKGDLSSESTVSRIRTEHFPLTLESARPSHTSQYLCASSHRGGEKLFFGSGTQLSVL.

This clone has just a few counts. The chain links TRBV6-1 to TRBJ2-2; a weak D match, TRBD1 (5 bases). Germline V gene lookup returns CDR1 MNHNS and CDR2 SASEGT. Between the trimmed V and J ends, which lost 8 bases and 7 bases, there was a span of 17 bases. The length of the CDR3 is 14 residues. In nucleotides, the CDR3 is TGTGCCAGCGATAGGTACAGGCTTCTCGGGGAGCTGTTTTTT. Protein sequence: CASDRYRLLGELFF.

The rearrangement links TRBV7-9 to TRBJ1-4; tentatively, D is TRBD1 (6 bases). With 5 bases removed from V and 3 bases from J, the gap between germline ends came to 13 bases. There are 15 residues in the CDR3. Germline assignment: CDR1 SEHNR and CDR2 FQNEAQ (reference sequence). The CDR3 protein is CASSPSTGPNEKLFF. The CDR3 bases are TGTGCCAGCAGCCCTTCCACAGGGCCTAATGAAAAACTGTTTTTT.

The genes are TRBV11-1 and TRBJ2-1, with a possible D match to TRBD1 (5 bases). Trimming took 1 base from V and 8 from J, leaving 21 bases between them. The germline V gene has CDR1 SGHAT and CDR2 FQDESV (reference sequence). The CDR3 has 17 amino acids. The CDR3 DNA follows: TGTGCCAGCAGCTTAGTTTTCAGGGAAAGTGATTTGGATGAGCAGTTCTTC. Encoded protein: CASSLVFRESDLDEQFF.

The gene calls are TRBV30 and TRBJ1-6, with 8 bases fitting TRBD1. Germline V CDR1 and CDR2: GTSNPN, SVGIG (reference sequence). The ends lost 1 base at V and 8 bases at J; junction bases unmatched: 1. This CDR3 contains 13 residues. CDR3 loop: CAWSEGQDSPLHF. CDR3 nucleotide sequence: TGTGCCTGGAGTGAGGGACAGGATTCACCCCTCCACTTT.

The chain has TRBV16 and TRBJ1-2; D not certain. Trimming cost V 0 bases and J 2 bases, with 7 bases left between them. The CDR3 has 14 residues. Germline loops: CDR1 KGHSY, CDR2 FQNENV. DNA of the CDR3: TGTGCCAGCAGCCAATCGCAGGAAAACTATGGCTACACCTTC. Its translation: CASSQSQENYGYTF. The full variable domain, with the rest looked up from reference TRBV16 and TRBJ1-2, is GEEVAQTPKHLVRGEGQKAKLYCAPIKGHSYVFWYQQVLKNEFKFLISFQNENVFDETGMPKERFSAKCLPNSPCSLEIQATKLEDSAVYFCASSQSQENYGYTFGSGTRLTVV.

The chain is built from TRBV5-1 and TRBJ1-2; D remains unclear. The CDR3 has 13 residues. Between the trimmed V and J ends, which lost 1 base and 7 bases, there was a span of 11 bases. In germline, CDR1 is SGHRS, CDR2 YFSETQ. CDR3 DNA sequence: TGCGCCAGCAGCTTGAATGGAGTTGGTGGCTACACCTTC. Translation: CASSLNGVGGYTF.